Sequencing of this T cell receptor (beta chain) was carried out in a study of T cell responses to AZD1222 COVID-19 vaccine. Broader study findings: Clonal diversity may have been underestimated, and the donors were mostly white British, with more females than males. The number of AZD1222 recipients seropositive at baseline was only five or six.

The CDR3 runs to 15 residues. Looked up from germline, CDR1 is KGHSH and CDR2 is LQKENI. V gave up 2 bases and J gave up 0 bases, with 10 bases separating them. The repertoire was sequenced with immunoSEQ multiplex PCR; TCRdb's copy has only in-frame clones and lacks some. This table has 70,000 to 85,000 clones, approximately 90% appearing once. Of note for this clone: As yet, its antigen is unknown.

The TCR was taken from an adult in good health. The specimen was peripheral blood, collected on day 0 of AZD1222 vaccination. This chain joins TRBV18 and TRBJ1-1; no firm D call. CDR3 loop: CASSPRVGMNTEAFF. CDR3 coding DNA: TGTGCCAGCTCACCAAGGGTGGGGATGAACACTGAAGCTTTCTTT.